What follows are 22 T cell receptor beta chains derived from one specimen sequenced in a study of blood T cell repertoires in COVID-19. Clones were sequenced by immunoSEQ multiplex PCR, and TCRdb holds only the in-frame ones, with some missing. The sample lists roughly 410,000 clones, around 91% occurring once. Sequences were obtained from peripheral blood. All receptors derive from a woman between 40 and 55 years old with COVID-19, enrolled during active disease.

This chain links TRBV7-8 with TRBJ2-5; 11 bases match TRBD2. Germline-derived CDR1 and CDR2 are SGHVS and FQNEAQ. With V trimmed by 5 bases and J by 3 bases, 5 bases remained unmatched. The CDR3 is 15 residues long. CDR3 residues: CASSPLAGGKETQYF. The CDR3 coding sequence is TGTGCCAGCAGCCCCCTAGCGGGGGGAAAAGAGACCCAGTACTTC. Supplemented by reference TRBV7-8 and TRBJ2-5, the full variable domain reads GAGVSQSPRYKVAKRGQDVALRCDPISGHVSLFWYQQALGQGPEFLTYFQNEAQLDKSGLPSDRFFAERPEGSVSTLKIQRTQQEDSAVYLCASSPLAGGKETQYFGPGTRLLVL.

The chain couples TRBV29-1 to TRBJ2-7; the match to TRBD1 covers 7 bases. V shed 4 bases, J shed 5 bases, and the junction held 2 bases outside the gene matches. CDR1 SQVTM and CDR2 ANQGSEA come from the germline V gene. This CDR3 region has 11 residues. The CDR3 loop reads CSVGQGNEQYF. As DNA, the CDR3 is TGCAGCGTTGGACAGGGCAACGAGCAGTACTTC.

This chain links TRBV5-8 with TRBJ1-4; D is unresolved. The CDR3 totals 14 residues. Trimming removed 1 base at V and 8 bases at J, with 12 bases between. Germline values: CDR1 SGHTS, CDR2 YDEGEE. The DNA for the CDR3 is TGTGCCAGCAGCTTGTCCCGGGGAAACGAAAAACTGTTTTTT. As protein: CASSLSRGNEKLFF.

This CDR3 is CASSQEWGRKGGTDTQYF. DNA for the CDR3: TGCGCCAGCAGCCAAGAATGGGGCAGGAAGGGGGGCACAGATACGCAGTATTTT. V is TRBV4-3 and J is TRBJ2-3; maybe TRBD1 (6 bases). Germline V lookup: CDR1 LGHNA, CDR2 YSLEER. V was trimmed by 0 bases and J by 1 base, leaving 17 bases between them. The CDR3 length is 18 residues.

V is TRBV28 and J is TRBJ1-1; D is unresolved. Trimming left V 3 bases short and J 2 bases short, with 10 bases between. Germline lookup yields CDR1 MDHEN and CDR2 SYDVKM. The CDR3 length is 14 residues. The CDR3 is CASSFSRINTEAFF. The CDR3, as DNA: TGTGCCAGCAGTTTCTCTAGGATAAACACTGAAGCTTTCTTT.

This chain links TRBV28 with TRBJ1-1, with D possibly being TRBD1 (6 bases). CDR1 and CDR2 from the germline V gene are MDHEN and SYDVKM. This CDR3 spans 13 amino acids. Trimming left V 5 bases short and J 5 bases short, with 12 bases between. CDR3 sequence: CASSPQGWTEAFF. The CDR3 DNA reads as TGTGCCAGCAGTCCACAGGGATGGACTGAAGCTTTCTTT.

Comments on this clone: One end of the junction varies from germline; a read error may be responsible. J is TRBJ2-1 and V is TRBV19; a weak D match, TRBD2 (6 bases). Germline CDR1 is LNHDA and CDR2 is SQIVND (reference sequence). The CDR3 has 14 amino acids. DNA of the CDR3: TGTGCCAGTAGGGGACTCTTCTCCAACAATGAGCAGTTCTTC. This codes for CASRGLFSNNEQFF.

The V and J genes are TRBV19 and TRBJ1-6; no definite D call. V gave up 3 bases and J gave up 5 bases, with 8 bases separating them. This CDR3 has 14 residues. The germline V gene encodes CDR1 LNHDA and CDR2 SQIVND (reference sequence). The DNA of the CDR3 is TGTGCCAGTAGTATCTCCCCGGATAATTCACCCCTCCACTTT. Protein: CASSISPDNSPLHF.

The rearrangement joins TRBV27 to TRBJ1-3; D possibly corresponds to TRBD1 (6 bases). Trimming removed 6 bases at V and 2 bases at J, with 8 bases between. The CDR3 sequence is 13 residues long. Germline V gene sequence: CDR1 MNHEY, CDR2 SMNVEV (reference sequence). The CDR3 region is CASSNRAGNTIYF. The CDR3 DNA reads TGTGCCAGCAGCAACAGGGCTGGAAACACCATATATTTT.

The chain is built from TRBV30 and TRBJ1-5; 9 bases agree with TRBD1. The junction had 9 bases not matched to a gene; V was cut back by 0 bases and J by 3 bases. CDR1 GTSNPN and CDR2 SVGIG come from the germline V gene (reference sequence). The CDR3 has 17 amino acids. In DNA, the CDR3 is TGTGCCTGGAGTGTAAGACAGGGGGGAAGGAACAATCAGCCCCAGCATTTT. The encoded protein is CAWSVRQGGRNNQPQHF.

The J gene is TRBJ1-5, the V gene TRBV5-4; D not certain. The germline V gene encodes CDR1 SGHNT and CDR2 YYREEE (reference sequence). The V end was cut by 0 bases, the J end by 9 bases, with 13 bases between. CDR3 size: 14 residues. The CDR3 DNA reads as TGTGCCAGCAGCTTGGCCGGCTCCCGGGGGCCCCAGCATTTT. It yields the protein CASSLAGSRGPQHF.

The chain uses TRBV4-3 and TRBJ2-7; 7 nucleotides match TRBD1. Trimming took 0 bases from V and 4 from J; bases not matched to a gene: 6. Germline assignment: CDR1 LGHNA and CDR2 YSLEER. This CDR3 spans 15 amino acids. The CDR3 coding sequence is TGCGCCAGCAGCCAAGAGGCAGGGGGTGTTTACGAGCAGTACTTC. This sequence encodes CASSQEAGGVYEQYF.

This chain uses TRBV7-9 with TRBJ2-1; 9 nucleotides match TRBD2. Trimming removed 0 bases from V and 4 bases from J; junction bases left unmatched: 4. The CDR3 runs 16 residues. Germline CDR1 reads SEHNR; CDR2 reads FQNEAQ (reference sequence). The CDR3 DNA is TGTGCCAGCAGCTTAGCTGGGACTAGCAAGTACAATGAGCAGTTCTTC. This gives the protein CASSLAGTSKYNEQFF.

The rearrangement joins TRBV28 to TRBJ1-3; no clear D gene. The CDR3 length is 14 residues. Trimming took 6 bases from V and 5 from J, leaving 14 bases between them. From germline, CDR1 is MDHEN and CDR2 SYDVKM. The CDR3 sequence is CASRTEGIRNTIYF. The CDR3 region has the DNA TGTGCCAGCAGGACCGAGGGTATCCGAAACACCATATATTTT.

The CDR3 nucleotides read TGTGCCAGCAGCTTGGCGCGGGCTAATAGCAATCAGCCCCAGCATTTT. As protein: CASSLARANSNQPQHF. The V and J genes are TRBV5-5 and TRBJ1-5; no clear D gene. The CDR3 spans 16 residues. Germline V gene lookup returns CDR1 SGHKS and CDR2 YYEKEE (reference sequence). Between the trimmed V and J ends, which lost 0 bases and 0 bases, there was a span of 10 bases.

CDR3 sequence reads: CASSNYPFTDTQYF. CDR3 nucleotides: TGTGCCAGCAGCAACTATCCTTTTACAGATACGCAGTATTTT. J is TRBJ2-3 and V is TRBV7-2; D remains unclear. The CDR3 consists of 14 residues. The V and J ends lost 5 bases and 3 bases respectively, with 12 bases between them. Germline-derived CDR1 and CDR2 are SGHTA and FQGNSA.

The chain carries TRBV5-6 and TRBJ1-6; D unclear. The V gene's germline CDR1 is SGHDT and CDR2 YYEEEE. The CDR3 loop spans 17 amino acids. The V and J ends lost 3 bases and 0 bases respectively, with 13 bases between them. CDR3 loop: CASSSTGPSSYNSPLHF. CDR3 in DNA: TGTGCCAGCAGCTCTACCGGTCCGAGCTCCTATAATTCACCCCTCCACTTT.

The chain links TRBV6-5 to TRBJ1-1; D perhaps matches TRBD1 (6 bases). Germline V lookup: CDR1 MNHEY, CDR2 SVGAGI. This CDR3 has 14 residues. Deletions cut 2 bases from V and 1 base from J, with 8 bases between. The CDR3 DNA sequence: TGTGCCAGCAGTTACCAGGGGTGGAACACTGAAGCTTTCTTT. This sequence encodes CASSYQGWNTEAFF.

CDR3 residues: CASSPDRGRTGELFF. Written as DNA, the CDR3 is TGTGCCAGCAGCCCCGACAGGGGGAGAACCGGGGAGCTGTTTTTT. The rearrangement joins TRBV7-2 to TRBJ2-2, with 9 bases identical to TRBD1. From germline, CDR1 is SGHTA and CDR2 FQGNSA. The CDR3 totals 15 residues. The J segment lost 5 bases and the V segment lost 5 bases, leaving 6 bases of the junction unmatched.

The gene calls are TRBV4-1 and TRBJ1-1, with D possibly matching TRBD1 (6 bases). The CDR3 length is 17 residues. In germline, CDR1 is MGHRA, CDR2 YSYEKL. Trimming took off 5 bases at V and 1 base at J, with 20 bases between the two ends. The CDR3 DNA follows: TGCGCCAGCAGCTACAACCCTAAGGACAGTGCGAACACTGAAGCTTTCTTT. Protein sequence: CASSYNPKDSANTEAFF.

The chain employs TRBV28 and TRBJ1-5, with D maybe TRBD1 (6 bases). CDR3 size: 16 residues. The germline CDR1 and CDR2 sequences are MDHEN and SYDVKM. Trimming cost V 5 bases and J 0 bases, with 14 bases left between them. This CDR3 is CASSRLGQISNQPQHF. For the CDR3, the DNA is TGTGCCAGCAGTCGGCTCGGACAGATTAGCAATCAGCCCCAGCATTTT.

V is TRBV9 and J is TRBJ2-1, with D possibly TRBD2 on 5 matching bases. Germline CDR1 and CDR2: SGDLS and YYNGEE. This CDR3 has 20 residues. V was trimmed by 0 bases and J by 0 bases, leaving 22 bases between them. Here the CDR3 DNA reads TGTGCCAGCAGCGTAGGAGGAGACTATGACCTAGTGAGCTCCTACAATGAGCAGTTCTTC. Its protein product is CASSVGGDYDLVSSYNEQFF.